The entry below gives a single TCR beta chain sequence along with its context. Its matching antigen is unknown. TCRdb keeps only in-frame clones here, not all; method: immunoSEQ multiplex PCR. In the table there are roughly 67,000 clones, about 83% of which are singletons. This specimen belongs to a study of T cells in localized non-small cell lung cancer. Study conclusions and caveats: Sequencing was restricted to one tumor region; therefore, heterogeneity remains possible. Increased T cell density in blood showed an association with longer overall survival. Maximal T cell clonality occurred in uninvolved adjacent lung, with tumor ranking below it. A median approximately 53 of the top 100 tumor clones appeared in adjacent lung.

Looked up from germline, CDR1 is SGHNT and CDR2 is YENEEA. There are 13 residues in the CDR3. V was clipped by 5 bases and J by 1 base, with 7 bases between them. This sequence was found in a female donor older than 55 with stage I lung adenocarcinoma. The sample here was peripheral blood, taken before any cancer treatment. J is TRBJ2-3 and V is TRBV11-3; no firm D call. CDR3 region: CASSHRGTDTQYF. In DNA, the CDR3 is TGTGCCAGCAGCCACCGGGGCACAGATACGCAGTATTTT.